This TCR beta chain was found in a study of response to subunit inactivated influenza vaccine. Study-level results: Few additional T cells are recruited per seasonal influenza vaccination, authors suggested.

This clonotype was counted at least ten times. Its target is not known. One entry per CDR3 protein, called by TCRdb with MiXCR from the RT-PCR reads. Of about 620,000 distinct CDR3 sequences in the sample, 12% are singletons; the top ten hold roughly 10%. V was clipped by 0 bases and J by 4 bases, with 13 bases between them. CDR1 and CDR2 from the germline V gene are LNHNV and YYDKDF (reference sequence). This CDR3 is built from 15 residues. This TCR was recovered from a man aged 45 to 65 who received an inactivated influenza vaccine. The J gene is TRBJ2-7, the V gene TRBV15; no definite D call. Source: PBMCs from blood, taken on the day of vaccination. CDR3 DNA: TGTGCCACCAGCAGAGATCTAGTTCCTCCTTACGAGCAGTACTTC. This sequence encodes CATSRDLVPPYEQYF.